A single sample gave rise to the 9 T cell receptor beta chains below, sequenced in a study of CD8 T cells in ankylosing spondylitis. General observations from the study: In ankylosing spondylitis blood, a motif of eight highly homologous TCR beta variants appeared characteristic.

Their cognate antigens are unknown. From the 5' RACE reads, TCRdb called clonotypes with MiXCR, one entry per CDR3 protein. The top ten clones hold roughly 0.51% of a sample with some 840,000 distinct CDR3 sequences, about 10% of them seen once. The source material was blood, either unsorted or a sorted T cell fraction (not recorded which). Source of these receptors: a male donor with ankylosing spondylitis.

This clonotype showed up many times. The gene calls are TRBV6-5 and TRBJ2-5; maybe TRBD2 (5 bases). CDR1 MNHEY and CDR2 SVGAGI come from the germline V gene. This CDR3 is built from 13 residues. The V gene lost 4 bases and the J gene lost 5 bases, with 11 bases spanning the gap. The CDR3 is CASSSRTLETQYF. The CDR3 DNA sequence: TGTGCCAGCAGTTCCAGGACTTTGGAGACCCAGTACTTC.

This clonotype was detected a few times. The J gene is TRBJ2-1, the V gene TRBV7-3, with TRBD2 as a possible D gene (5 bases). CDR1 SGHTA and CDR2 FQGTGA come from the germline V gene. The CDR3 consists of 15 residues. Trimming stripped 2 bases from V and 7 bases from J, with 15 bases between. The CDR3 sequence: CASSLGPGIFNEQFF. The CDR3 DNA reads as TGTGCCAGCAGCTTAGGTCCCGGGATTTTTAATGAGCAGTTCTTC.

This clonotype was seen a few times. The CDR3 spells CSAIKVGTVSYNEQFF. The CDR3 bases are TGCAGTGCGATCAAAGTAGGGACAGTCTCCTACAATGAGCAGTTCTTC. This chain joins TRBV20-1 and TRBJ2-1, with 7 bases fitting TRBD1. Germline V gives CDR1 DFQATT, CDR2 SNEGSKA (reference sequence). V dropped 6 bases and J dropped 0; count of bases not matched to a gene: 11. CDR3 length equals 16 residues.

This chain joins TRBV7-2 and TRBJ2-4, with D tentatively TRBD2 (7 bases). The ends were cut back, 7 bases at V and 2 bases at J, with 18 bases in the middle. Germline V gene lookup returns CDR1 SGHTA and CDR2 FQGNSA. There are 16 residues in the CDR3. CDR3 region: CASKIMRGGPKNIQYF. In nucleotides, the CDR3 is TGTGCCAGCAAGATAATGAGGGGGGGACCCAAAAACATTCAGTACTTC.

About this clonotype itself: A read error may produce the germline difference seen at one junction end. This rearrangement joins TRBV4-2 to TRBJ2-7; a possible D gene is TRBD1 (5 bases). CDR1 is LGHNA and CDR2 is YNFKEQ in the germline V gene. The CDR3 loop spans 13 amino acids. The CDR3 nucleotides read TGTGCCAACAGCCAGGACACTTCCTACGAGCAGTACTTC. Translation: CANSQDTSYEQYF.

This clonotype was picked up a small number of times. This chain joins TRBV27 and TRBJ2-3; 10 bases agree with TRBD1. CDR1 MNHEY and CDR2 SMNVEV come from the germline V gene (reference sequence). This CDR3 comprises 17 residues. V shed 3 bases and J 3 bases; nucleotides not matched to a gene: 9. The CDR3: CASSFQPGTGVTDTQYF. CDR3 coding DNA: TGTGCCAGCAGTTTCCAGCCTGGGACAGGGGTTACAGATACGCAGTATTTT.

This clonotype came up many times. J is TRBJ1-1 and V is TRBV4-3; perhaps TRBD1 as D (6 bases). This CDR3 comprises 15 residues. Looked up from germline, CDR1 is LGHNA and CDR2 is YSLEER. V lost 1 base and J lost 1, with 10 bases in between. Here the CDR3 reads CASSQGRGKNTEAFF. CDR3 nucleotides: TGCGCCAGCAGCCAAGGTAGGGGGAAGAACACTGAAGCTTTCTTT.

The rearrangement joins TRBV29-1 to TRBJ1-4; 11 nucleotides line up with TRBD1. The length of the CDR3 is 13 residues. V gave up 1 base and J gave up 8 bases; unmatched junction bases: 0. Looked up from germline, CDR1 is SQVTM and CDR2 is ANQGSEA. CDR3 protein: CSVEGTGGEKLFF. The DNA of the CDR3 is TGCAGCGTTGAAGGGACAGGGGGCGAAAAACTGTTTTTT.

Ten or more counts support this clonotype. This chain links TRBV5-1 with TRBJ2-1; 11 positions match TRBD2. The CDR3 loop spans 16 amino acids. Germline assignment: CDR1 SGHRS and CDR2 YFSETQ. The J segment lost 6 bases and the V segment lost 4 bases, leaving 9 bases of the junction unmatched. For the CDR3, the DNA is TGCGCCAGCAGCCCCTCGACTAGCGGGACCTTCAATGAGCAGTTCTTC. This sequence encodes CASSPSTSGTFNEQFF.